Sequencing of this T cell receptor beta chain was carried out in a study of shared clonotypes between healthy human individuals. The table came from immunoSEQ multiplex PCR; TCRdb's copy has only in-frame clones and leaves some out. The sample shows approximately 1.5 million clones, 98% of them seen only once. Sequencing used naive CD4+ T cells sorted from blood. Subset in this sample: CD45RA+ positively selected. This clonotype was sampled from a man aged 25 to 40 in good health.

The CDR3 region has the DNA TGCGCCAGCAGCTCGCTTGGCGGGACGCAGTTCTTC. Its translation is CASSSLGGTQFF. The chain employs TRBV5-1 and TRBJ2-1; a weak D match, TRBD2 (6 bases). The length of the CDR3 is 12 residues. The V gene lost 3 bases and the J gene lost 12 bases, with 13 bases spanning the gap. Germline loops: CDR1 SGHRS, CDR2 YFSETQ.